One and the same sample provided the 25 T cell receptor beta chains below, sequenced in a study of T cell repertoires in cytomegalovirus infection. A single record per CDR3 protein comes from TCRdb applying MiXCR to the reads. Among roughly 640,000 distinct CDR3 sequences listed, 20% to 25% were seen once. Sequenced material: CD8+ T cells from PBMCs. The source of these receptors is a human donor in good health (CMV status not recorded). Some clones in this sample may be carry-over from other donors' samples.

A note on this clonotype: Being one base from a much bigger clone, this may be a read error. The gene calls are TRBV15 and TRBJ2-2; possible D gene TRBD1, 5 bases. Germline CDR1 reads LNHNV; CDR2 reads YYDKDF (reference sequence). Trimming took off 5 bases at V and 4 bases at J, with 14 bases between the two ends. CDR3 length: 15 amino acids. The CDR3 loop is CATSDKVQGTGELFF. In nucleotides, the CDR3 is TGTGCCACCAGCGACAAGGTTCAGGGCACCGGGGAGCTGTTTTTT.

The rearrangement uses TRBV11-1 and TRBJ1-1, with a tentative D call TRBD1 (6 bases). Germline V gives CDR1 SGHAT, CDR2 FQDESV (reference sequence). Trimming shortened V by 5 bases and J by 1 base, and 14 bases separated the two germline ends. The CDR3 has 15 residues. The CDR3 DNA sequence: TGTGCCAGCAGCCCGGACAGACACCCGAACACTGAAGCTTTCTTT. It yields the protein CASSPDRHPNTEAFF.

This clonotype was counted between two and nine times. The V and J genes are TRBV6-1 and TRBJ2-5, with TRBD1 identical over 7 bases. V shed 6 bases, J shed 4 bases, and the junction held 23 bases outside the gene matches. The CDR3 sequence is 19 residues long. Germline V gene lookup returns CDR1 MNHNS and CDR2 SASEGT. The CDR3 protein is CASRGPGGQVLSPGETQYF. The CDR3 DNA sequence: TGTGCCAGCAGGGGGCCAGGTGGACAGGTACTGTCACCGGGAGAGACCCAGTACTTC.

The chain combines TRBV12-5 with TRBJ2-7; 7 positions agree with TRBD2. Germline CDR1 and CDR2: LGHNT and FRNRAP. The ends lost 2 bases at V and 0 bases at J; junction bases unmatched: 10. The length of the CDR3 is 17 residues. This CDR3 reads CASGLTAGLVFSYEQYF. Here the CDR3 DNA reads TGTGCTAGTGGTTTGACTGCCGGACTAGTGTTCTCCTACGAGCAGTACTTC.

This clonotype was recorded a few times. The chain recombines TRBV20-1 with TRBJ1-1; 7 bases are shared with TRBD1. The CDR3 has 16 residues. Germline values: CDR1 DFQATT, CDR2 SNEGSKA (reference sequence). V trimming: 0 bases; J trimming: 1 base; junction bases outside the gene matches: 8. The CDR3 DNA reads as TGCAGTGCTAGAGATCTTTATGGGACAGAGAACACTGAAGCTTTCTTT. Amino acid sequence: CSARDLYGTENTEAFF.

The genes are TRBV5-6 and TRBJ1-5; 7 bases line up with TRBD1. The CDR3 sequence is 14 residues long. Trimming cost V 2 bases and J 5 bases; bases outside gene matches: 4. Germline assignment: CDR1 SGHDT and CDR2 YYEEEE. This chain's CDR3 is CASSFRGKYQPQHF. CDR3 DNA sequence: TGTGCCAGCAGCTTCAGGGGGAAATATCAGCCCCAGCATTTT.

This clonotype was counted between two and nine times. The V call is TRBV28, the J call TRBJ2-5; possibly TRBD1 or TRBD2 for D (7 bases each). The ends were cut back, 9 bases at V and 0 bases at J, with 14 bases in the middle. The CDR3 is 14 residues long. Germline V gene data show CDR1 as MDHEN and CDR2 as SYDVKM. The DNA for the CDR3 is TGTGCCAGTCAGGGGGGGAATTACCAAGAGACCCAGTACTTC. Its translation is CASQGGNYQETQYF.

This chain uses TRBV24-1 with TRBJ2-2; unclear D gene. The germline gives CDR1 KGHDR, CDR2 SFDVKD. CDR3 length equals 13 residues. V lost 7 bases and J 6 bases, leaving 11 bases between the germline ends. CDR3 residues: CATRPSGPGELFF. The CDR3 coding sequence is TGTGCCACCAGACCGTCCGGCCCCGGGGAGCTGTTTTTT.

A single count supports this clonotype. The J gene is TRBJ2-1, the V gene TRBV5-4; perhaps TRBD2 as D (7 bases). Germline CDR1 SGHNT, CDR2 YYREEE (reference sequence). The CDR3 loop spans 15 amino acids. V was pared by 3 bases and J by 6 bases, with 16 bases between. CDR3: CASSSSGGASNEQFF. The CDR3 DNA is TGTGCCAGCAGCTCTAGTGGGGGGGCAAGCAATGAGCAGTTCTTC. Drawing the rest from reference TRBV5-4 and TRBJ2-1, the complete variable domain is ETGVTQSPTHLIKTRGQQVTLRCSSQSGHNTVSWYQQALGQGPQFIFQYYREEENGRGNFPPRFSGLQFPNYSSELNVNALELDDSALYLCASSSSGGASNEQFFGPGTRLTVL.

This clonotype occurred many times. CDR3 protein: CASSVGEDFYNEQFF. Written as DNA, the CDR3 is TGTGCCAGCAGCGTGGGGGAGGATTTCTACAATGAGCAGTTCTTC. V is TRBV7-6 and J is TRBJ2-1, with D maybe TRBD2 (6 bases). The CDR3 sequence is 15 residues long. Germline lookup yields CDR1 SGHVS and CDR2 FNYEAQ. Trimming took 5 bases from V and 3 from J, leaving 14 bases between them.

This clonotype was found a few times. The chain has TRBV3-1 and TRBJ2-1, with unresolved D. Germline-derived CDR1 and CDR2 are LGHDT and YNNKEL (reference sequence). The CDR3 contains 15 residues. V was shortened by 4 bases and J by 2 bases, with 12 bases between the two germline ends. DNA for the CDR3: TGTGCCAGCAGCCCCGCGGACGTTGCCTACAATGAGCAGTTCTTC. It specifies CASSPADVAYNEQFF.

This clonotype appeared many times. The J gene is TRBJ2-1, the V gene TRBV7-6; 9 nucleotides agree with TRBD1. The CDR3 is 18 amino acids. Looked up from germline, CDR1 is SGHVS and CDR2 is FNYEAQ. The V gene end was trimmed by 0 bases and the J gene end by 5 bases; junction bases not matched to a gene: 11. The CDR3 DNA is TGTGCCAGCAGCTTAGCCTTTTTGGACAGGGGAAAGAACAATGAGCAGTTCTTC. Residues: CASSLAFLDRGKNNEQFF. Full variable domain (remainder filled in from reference TRBV7-6 and TRBJ2-1): GAGVSQSPRYKVTKRGQDVALRCDPISGHVSLYWYRQALGQGPEFLTYFNYEAQQDKSGLPNDRFSAERPEGSISTLTIQRTEQRDSAMYRCASSLAFLDRGKNNEQFFGPGTRLTVL.

This chain connects TRBV19 to TRBJ2-1, with 7 bases fitting TRBD1. There are 11 residues in the CDR3. J gave up 15 bases and V 5 bases, and 7 bases lay outside the gene matches. Germline assignment: CDR1 LNHDA and CDR2 SQIVND (reference sequence). The CDR3 is CASSRQGRGFF. In nucleotides, the CDR3 is TGTGCCAGTAGTCGACAGGGTCGCGGGTTCTTC.

This clonotype has only a few counts. The V gene is TRBV20-1, the J gene TRBJ1-1, with D hard to call. Germline lookup yields CDR1 DFQATT and CDR2 SNEGSKA (reference sequence). The V end lost 6 bases, the J end lost 4 bases, and 9 bases lay between the germline ends. This CDR3 is built from 11 residues. DNA for the CDR3: TGCAGTGCGGTGGGAATCACTGAAGCTTTCTTT. Protein sequence: CSAVGITEAFF.

This clonotype has just a few counts. The genes are TRBV28 and TRBJ2-7, with D perhaps assigned TRBD1 or TRBD2 (5 bases each). Germline CDR1 reads MDHEN; CDR2 reads SYDVKM. The CDR3 sequence is 12 residues long. The V gene lost 7 bases and the J gene lost 3 bases, with 10 bases spanning the gap. The CDR3 protein is CASTGRGYEQYV. DNA of the CDR3: TGTGCCAGCACGGGACGGGGCTACGAGCAGTACGTC.

This clonotype was detected only a few times. V usage is TRBV20-1 and J usage is TRBJ2-3; D may be TRBD1 (6 bases). Germline values: CDR1 DFQATT, CDR2 SNEGSKA (reference sequence). The CDR3 is 16 residues long. Between the trimmed V and J ends, which lost 6 bases and 2 bases, there was a span of 21 bases. The chain's CDR3 is CSALGATGGHTDTQYF. The CDR3 region has the DNA TGCAGTGCCCTAGGGGCGACAGGAGGTCACACAGATACGCAGTATTTT.

This clonotype was counted ten times or more. Here the CDR3 DNA reads TGTGCCAGCAGCCAATCACAGGGAGCAAGAGAGCAGTACTTC. This codes for CASSQSQGAREQYF. The chain has TRBV7-9 and TRBJ2-7; TRBD1 is a possible D gene (6 bases). Trimming shortened V by 5 bases and J by 7 bases, and 18 bases separated the two germline ends. CDR1 and CDR2 (germline): SEHNR, FQNEAQ (reference sequence). This CDR3 spans 14 amino acids.

In this sample, this clonotype turned up a few times. The chain is built from TRBV28 and TRBJ1-5; D gene unclear. The CDR3 is 14 residues long. Germline V gives CDR1 MDHEN, CDR2 SYDVKM. V was clipped by 2 bases and J by 0 bases, with 5 bases between them. The CDR3 DNA follows: TGTGCCAGCAGTTTACTTTATAGCAATCAGCCCCAGCATTTT. It translates to CASSLLYSNQPQHF.

Concerning this clonotype itself: A read error may produce the germline difference seen at one junction end. This chain uses TRBV6-5 with TRBJ2-1; 7 bases match TRBD2. Germline V gives CDR1 MNHEY, CDR2 SVGAGI. This CDR3 has 15 residues. This CDR3 is CANSYRRAGLNEQFF. In DNA form, the CDR3 reads TGTGCCAACAGTTACCGGCGAGCGGGGTTAAATGAGCAGTTCTTC.

This rearrangement joins TRBV14 to TRBJ2-7, with a weak D call TRBD1 (5 bases). V was cut by 3 bases and J by 3 bases, with 12 bases left in between. Germline-derived CDR1 and CDR2 are SGHDN and FVKESK. The CDR3 has 14 residues. The CDR3 sequence is CASSHAGPGYEQYF. The CDR3 DNA reads as TGTGCCAGCAGCCACGCAGGGCCTGGCTACGAGCAGTACTTC.

This sequence joins TRBV7-9 and TRBJ2-3, with a possible D match to TRBD2 (6 bases). CDR1 is SEHNR and CDR2 is FQNEAQ in the germline V gene (reference sequence). The V end lost 4 bases, the J end lost 5 bases, and 13 bases lay between the germline ends. The CDR3 extends over 14 amino acids. The CDR3 DNA reads TGTGCCAGCAGCTCCCCGGGAGATAAAGATACGCAGTATTTT. Encoded protein: CASSSPGDKDTQYF.

This clonotype occurred a few times. V usage is TRBV7-3 and J usage is TRBJ2-1; 11 positions agree with TRBD2. The CDR3 contains 16 residues. V shed 5 bases and J 6 bases; nucleotides not matched to a gene: 9. Germline V gives CDR1 SGHTA, CDR2 FQGTGA. The CDR3 loop is CASSVTSGGAPNEQFF. The CDR3 DNA sequence: TGTGCCAGCAGCGTCACTAGCGGGGGCGCCCCCAATGAGCAGTTCTTC.

CDR3 sequence (DNA): TGTGCCAGCAGCCAAGAGACAGGGTCATACAATGAGCAGTTCTTC. This translates into CASSQETGSYNEQFF. V usage is TRBV4-2 and J usage is TRBJ2-1; 7 bases line up with TRBD1. Unmatched junction bases numbered 3, after V lost 0 bases and J lost 4 bases. From germline, CDR1 is LGHNA and CDR2 YNFKEQ. The CDR3 is 15 amino acids.

This clonotype was found a few times. This chain joins TRBV14 and TRBJ1-3, with 7 bases identical to TRBD1. V dropped 1 base and J dropped 3; count of bases not matched to a gene: 6. Germline V gene lookup returns CDR1 SGHDN and CDR2 FVKESK. This CDR3 spans 16 amino acids. In nucleotides, the CDR3 is TGTGCCAGCAGCCAAGGCGTAGGGACAGTTGGAAACACCATATATTTT. This translates into CASSQGVGTVGNTIYF.

The rearrangement joins TRBV29-1 to TRBJ2-2, with D possibly TRBD2 on 6 matching bases. V shed 6 bases and J shed 4 bases, with 15 bases lying between them. The CDR3 is made up of 14 amino acids. Germline V gene lookup returns CDR1 SQVTM and CDR2 ANQGSEA. CDR3 region: CSVRRDLSTGELFF. Here the CDR3 DNA reads TGCAGCGTCCGCCGGGACTTATCCACCGGGGAGCTGTTTTTT.